A selection of T cell receptor beta chains follows, all from one sample in a study of cytotoxic CD8 clonotypes in ibrutinib-treated CLL. TCRdb's copy holds only in-frame clones and misses some; the assay was immunoSEQ multiplex PCR. Of 57,000 or so clones detected, 50% to 70% appear once; the ten largest clones hold 24%. Sequencing was performed on PBMCs, taken at disease progression, from a patient treated with ibrutinib. Source of these receptors: a human donor with chronic lymphocytic leukemia. The CDR3 runs from the conserved cysteine through the conserved F or W. The D gene is left open where the match is weak. Where a row states a size, it is once, few, many or the class of an expanded clone; other rows omit it.

j_call	v_call	clone_size	d_call	cdr3_aa	cdr3_nt
TRBJ2-5	TRBV30	-	-	CAWSVRETQYF	TGTGCCTGGAGTGTACGGGAGACCCAGTACTTC
TRBJ2-7	TRBV6-6	once	-	CASGGRGYEQYF	TGTGCCAGCGGGGGCAGGGGCTACGAGCAGTACTTC
TRBJ1-5	TRBV5-1	once	-	CASSFGEEQPQHF	TGCGCCAGCAGTTTCGGAGAGGAGCAGCCCCAGCATTTT
TRBJ2-7	TRBV5-1	-	-	CASSITDQYEQYF	TGCGCCAGCAGCATAACAGACCAGTACGAGCAGTACTTC
TRBJ1-6	TRBV5-1	-	-	CASSRGEVVGSPLHF	TGCGCCAGCAGCAGGGGAGAAGTCGTAGGCTCACCCCTCCACTTT
TRBJ2-7	TRBV27	-	TRBD2	CASSLLAGSGGPYEQYF	TGTGCCAGCAGTTTACTTGCGGGGAGCGGGGGGCCCTACGAGCAGTACTTC
TRBJ1-1	TRBV5-1	many	-	CASSLGTLNTEAFF	TGCGCCAGCAGCTTAGGGACACTGAACACTGAAGCTTTCTTT
TRBJ2-7	TRBV6-1	few	TRBD1	CASSGTGGGYEQYF	TGTGCCAGCAGTGGGACAGGGGGCGGGTACGAGCAGTACTTC
TRBJ1-6	TRBV2	medium-sized	TRBD1	CASSVGQGGSPLHF	TGTGCCAGCAGTGTGGGACAGGGAGGCTCACCCCTCCACTTT
TRBJ2-7	TRBV27	-	-	CASSIPGDEQYF	TGTGCCAGCAGTATTCCCGGGGACGAGCAGTACTTC
TRBJ1-5	TRBV29-1	-	-	CSVDRGGDSNQPQHF	TGCAGCGTTGATCGGGGAGGAGATAGCAATCAGCCCCAGCATTTT
TRBJ2-3	TRBV19	few	TRBD1	CASSIRGSTDTQYF	TGTGCCAGTAGTATCAGGGGGTCTACAGATACGCAGTATTTT
TRBJ1-1	TRBV6-1	-	-	CASISQGNEAFF	TGTGCCAGCATCTCTCAGGGGAATGAAGCTTTCTTT
TRBJ1-1	TRBV11-2	-	TRBD1	CASSHGTGAMNTEAFF	TGTGCCAGCAGCCACGGGACAGGGGCCATGAACACTGAAGCTTTCTTT
TRBJ2-7	TRBV4-1	-	TRBD1	CASTPGQSGEQYF	TGCGCCAGCACACCGGGACAGTCAGGGGAGCAGTACTTC
TRBJ2-7	TRBV2	-	-	CASSRQDVSYEQYF	TGTGCCAGCAGTCGACAGGACGTCTCCTACGAGCAGTACTTC
TRBJ1-2	TRBV12-5	-	-	CASGLVLGLANYGYTF	TGTGCTAGTGGTTTGGTACTCGGGTTGGCTAACTATGGCTACACCTTC
TRBJ2-7	TRBV30	-	-	CACLGPGTYEQYF	TGTGCCTGTTTAGGCCCGGGGACCTACGAGCAGTACTTC
TRBJ2-2	TRBV4-1	-	TRBD2	CASSHPGLAGAAGTGELFF	TGCGCCAGCAGCCACCCCGGACTAGCGGGGGCCGCGGGCACCGGGGAGCTGTTTTTT
TRBJ2-7	TRBV5-1	-	TRBD2	CASSLSLAEPYEQYF	TGCGCCAGCAGCCTTTCTCTAGCGGAGCCGTACGAGCAGTACTTC
TRBJ2-5	TRBV27	-	TRBD2	CASSFTSGSETQYF	TGTGCCAGCAGTTTCACTAGCGGGAGTGAGACCCAGTACTTC
TRBJ1-2	TRBV20-1	-	-	CSARESTGYTF	TGCAGTGCTAGAGAGTCAACCGGCTACACCTTC
TRBJ2-1	TRBV6-5	-	-	CASSALDGQYNEQFF	TGTGCCAGCAGTGCCCTAGACGGACAGTACAATGAGCAGTTCTTC
TRBJ2-7	TRBV7-6	few	-	CASSLKPVMGGLIYEQYF	TGTGCCAGCAGCCTCAAACCGGTCATGGGTGGGCTCATCTACGAGCAGTACTTC
TRBJ2-1	TRBV18	-	-	CASSPRQAINEQFF	TGTGCCAGCTCACCGAGACAGGCAATCAATGAGCAGTTCTTC
TRBJ2-1	TRBV6-5	once	-	CASSYPNSYNEQFF	TGTGCCAGCAGTTACCCCAACTCCTACAATGAGCAGTTCTTC
TRBJ1-2	TRBV5-5	-	-	CASSLTQGLAPNYGYTF	TGTGCCAGCAGCTTGACGCAGGGGCTGGCTCCTAACTATGGCTACACCTTC
TRBJ2-7	TRBV14	few	TRBD1	CASSRQGINEQYF	TGTGCCAGCAGCCGACAGGGTATCAACGAGCAGTACTTC
TRBJ1-4	TRBV4-3	-	TRBD1	CASSQTGGIEKLFF	TGCGCCAGCAGCCAGACAGGGGGTATTGAAAAACTGTTTTTT
TRBJ2-1	TRBV18	-	TRBD2	CASSPTSGICNEQFF	TGTGCCAGCTCACCGACTAGCGGGATTTGCAATGAGCAGTTCTTC
TRBJ1-1	TRBV18	-	-	CASSRDGNTEAFF	TGTGCCAGCTCACGCGACGGGAACACTGAAGCTTTCTTT
TRBJ2-1	TRBV7-9	-	TRBD2	CASQIVGRGRAHEQFF	TGTGCCAGTCAAATCGTAGGGCGCGGGAGGGCACATGAGCAGTTCTTC
TRBJ2-7	TRBV5-1	-	-	CASSLVPGTYEQYF	TGCGCCAGCAGCTTGGTCCCCGGGACCTACGAGCAGTACTTC
TRBJ1-5	TRBV11-2	-	-	CASSLEGGQPQHF	TGTGCCAGCAGCTTAGAAGGGGGGCAGCCCCAGCATTTT
TRBJ2-4	TRBV19	-	TRBD2	CASSLAGALFSIQYF	TGTGCCAGTAGCCTAGCGGGGGCCCTCTTCTCCATTCAGTACTTC
TRBJ1-4	TRBV18	few	-	CASSGGENEKLFF	TGTGCCAGTTCGGGGGGCGAGAATGAAAAACTGTTTTTT
TRBJ2-1	TRBV15	many	TRBD1	CATSRGDRGNEQFF	TGTGCCACCAGCAGAGGGGACAGGGGGAATGAGCAGTTCTTC
TRBJ2-2	TRBV28	-	-	CASSSLTGELFF	TGTGCCAGCAGTTCACTCACCGGGGAGCTGTTTTTT
TRBJ2-7	TRBV5-1	-	TRBD1	CASSRGQGDEQYF	TGCGCCAGCAGTCGCGGACAGGGTGACGAGCAGTACTTC
TRBJ1-5	TRBV9	-	TRBD1	CASSLGGGNQPQHF	TGTGCCAGCAGCCTAGGGGGCGGCAATCAGCCCCAGCATTTT
TRBJ1-1	TRBV27	once	TRBD1	CASSLYSGTGPMNTEAFF	TGTGCCAGCAGTTTATATTCAGGGACAGGACCGATGAACACTGAAGCTTTCTTT
TRBJ2-2	TRBV6-5	-	-	CASNPGLATGELFF	TGTGCCAGCAACCCGGGACTTGCGACCGGGGAGCTGTTTTTT
TRBJ1-4	TRBV9	few	-	CASSVEWADEKLFF	TGTGCCAGCAGCGTAGAGTGGGCAGATGAAAAACTGTTTTTT
TRBJ2-6	TRBV18	-	-	CASSPPGANVLTF	TGTGCCAGCTCACCACCTGGGGCCAACGTCCTGACTTTC
TRBJ1-1	TRBV7-9	-	TRBD1	CARQRRQGDTEAFF	TGTGCCAGGCAAAGGAGACAGGGGGACACTGAAGCTTTCTTT
TRBJ2-3	TRBV4-3	-	TRBD2	CASSQARLAGGPDTQYF	TGCGCCAGCAGCCAAGCTCGACTAGCGGGAGGTCCCGATACGCAGTATTTT
TRBJ1-5	TRBV4-3	few	-	CASSQDYNSNQPQHF	TGCGCCAGCAGCCAAGATTACAATAGCAATCAGCCCCAGCATTTT
TRBJ2-3	TRBV6-6	-	TRBD2	CASSWGLAGETDTQYF	TGTGCCAGCAGTTGGGGACTAGCGGGGGAGACAGATACGCAGTATTTT
TRBJ1-6	TRBV2	-	TRBD1	CASTWDRESSPLF	TGTGCCAGCACCTGGGACAGGGAATCTTCCCCTTTATTT